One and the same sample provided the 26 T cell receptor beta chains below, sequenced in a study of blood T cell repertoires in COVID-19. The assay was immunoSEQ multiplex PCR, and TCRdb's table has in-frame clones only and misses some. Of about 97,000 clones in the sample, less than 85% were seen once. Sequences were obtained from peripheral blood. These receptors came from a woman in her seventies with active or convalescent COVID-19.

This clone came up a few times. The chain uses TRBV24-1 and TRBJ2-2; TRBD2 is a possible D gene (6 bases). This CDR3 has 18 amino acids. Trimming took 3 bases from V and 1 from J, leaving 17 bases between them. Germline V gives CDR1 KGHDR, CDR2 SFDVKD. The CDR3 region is CATSDPEGPGKNTGELFF. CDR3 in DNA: TGTGCCACCAGTGATCCGGAGGGCCCGGGGAAGAACACCGGGGAGCTGTTTTTT.

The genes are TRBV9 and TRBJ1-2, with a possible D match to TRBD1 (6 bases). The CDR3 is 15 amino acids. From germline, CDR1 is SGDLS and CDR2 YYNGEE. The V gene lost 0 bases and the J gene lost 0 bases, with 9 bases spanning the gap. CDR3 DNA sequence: TGTGCCAGCAGCGTAGGATGGGGGCCTAACTATGGCTACACCTTC. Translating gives CASSVGWGPNYGYTF.

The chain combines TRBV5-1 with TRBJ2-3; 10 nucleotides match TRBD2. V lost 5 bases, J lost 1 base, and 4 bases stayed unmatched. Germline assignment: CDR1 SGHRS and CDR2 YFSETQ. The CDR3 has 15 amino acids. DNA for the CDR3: TGCGCCAGCAGTTCCACTAGCGGGGGCACAGATACGCAGTATTTT. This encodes CASSSTSGGTDTQYF. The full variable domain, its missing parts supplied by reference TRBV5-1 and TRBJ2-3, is KAGVTQTPRYLIKTRGQQVTLSCSPISGHRSVSWYQQTPGQGLQFLFEYFSETQRNKGNFPGRFSGRQFSNSRSEMNVSTLELGDSALYLCASSSTSGGTDTQYFGPGTRLTVL.

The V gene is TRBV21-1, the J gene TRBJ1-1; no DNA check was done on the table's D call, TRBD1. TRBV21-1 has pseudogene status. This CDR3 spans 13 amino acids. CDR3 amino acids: CASSRDRDTEAFF. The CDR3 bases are TGTGCCAGCAGTAGGGACAGGGACACTGAAGCTTTCTTT.

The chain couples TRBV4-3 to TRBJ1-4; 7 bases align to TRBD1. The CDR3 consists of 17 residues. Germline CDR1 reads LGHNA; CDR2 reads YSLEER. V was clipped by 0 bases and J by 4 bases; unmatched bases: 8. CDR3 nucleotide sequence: TGCGCCAGCAGCCAAGAAAGGCCGGGACAGAGTAATGAAAAACTGTTTTTT. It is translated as CASSQERPGQSNEKLFF.

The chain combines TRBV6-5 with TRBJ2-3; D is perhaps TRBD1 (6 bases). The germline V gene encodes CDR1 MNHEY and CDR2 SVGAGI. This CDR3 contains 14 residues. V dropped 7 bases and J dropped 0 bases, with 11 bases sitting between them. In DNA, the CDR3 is TGTGCCAGCACCCGAGGGGGTAGCACAGATACGCAGTATTTT. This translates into CASTRGGSTDTQYF.

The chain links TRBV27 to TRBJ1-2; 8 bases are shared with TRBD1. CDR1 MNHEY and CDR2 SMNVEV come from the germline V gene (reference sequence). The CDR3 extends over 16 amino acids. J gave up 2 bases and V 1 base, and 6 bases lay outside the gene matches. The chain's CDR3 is CASSLFGRGPNYGYTF. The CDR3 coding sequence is TGTGCCAGCAGTTTATTCGGCAGGGGGCCCAACTATGGCTACACCTTC.

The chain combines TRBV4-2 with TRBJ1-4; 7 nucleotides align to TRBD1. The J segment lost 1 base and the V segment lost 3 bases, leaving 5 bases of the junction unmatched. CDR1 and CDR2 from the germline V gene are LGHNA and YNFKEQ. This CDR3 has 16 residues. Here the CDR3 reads CASSQSSGGTNEKLFF. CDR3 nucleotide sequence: TGTGCCAGCAGCCAGTCATCAGGGGGAACTAATGAAAAACTGTTTTTT.

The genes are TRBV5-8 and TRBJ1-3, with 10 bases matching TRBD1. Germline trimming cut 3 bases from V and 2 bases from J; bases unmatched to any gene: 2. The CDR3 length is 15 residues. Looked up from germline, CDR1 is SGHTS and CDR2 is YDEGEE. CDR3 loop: CASSSTGGPGNTIYF. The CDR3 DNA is TGTGCCAGCAGCTCGACAGGGGGCCCTGGAAACACCATATATTTT.

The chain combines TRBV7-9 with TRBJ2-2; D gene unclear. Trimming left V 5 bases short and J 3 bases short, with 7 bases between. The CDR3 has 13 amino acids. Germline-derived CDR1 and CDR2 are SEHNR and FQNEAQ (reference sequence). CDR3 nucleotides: TGTGCCAGCAGCCTCCGGGACACCGGGGAGCTGTTTTTT. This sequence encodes CASSLRDTGELFF.

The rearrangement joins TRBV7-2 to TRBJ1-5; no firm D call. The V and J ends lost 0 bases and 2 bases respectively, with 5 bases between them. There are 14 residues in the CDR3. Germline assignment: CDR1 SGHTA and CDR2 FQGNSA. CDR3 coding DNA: TGTGCCAGCAGCTTAGCCGCAGGCAATCAGCCCCAGCATTTT. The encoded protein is CASSLAAGNQPQHF.

This CDR3 is CASTGGQLEAFF. The CDR3 DNA follows: TGTGCCAGCACTGGAGGACAGCTTGAAGCTTTCTTT. J is TRBJ1-1 and V is TRBV12-3 or TRBV12-4, with a tentative D call TRBD1 (6 bases). The V gene lost 7 bases and the J gene lost 7 bases, with 13 bases spanning the gap. CDR3 length equals 12 residues.

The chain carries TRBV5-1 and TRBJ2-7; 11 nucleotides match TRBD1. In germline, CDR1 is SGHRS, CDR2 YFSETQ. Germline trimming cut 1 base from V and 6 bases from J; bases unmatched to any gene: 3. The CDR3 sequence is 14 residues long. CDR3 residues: CASSLWGQGGEQYF. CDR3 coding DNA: TGCGCCAGCAGCTTGTGGGGACAGGGGGGCGAGCAGTACTTC.

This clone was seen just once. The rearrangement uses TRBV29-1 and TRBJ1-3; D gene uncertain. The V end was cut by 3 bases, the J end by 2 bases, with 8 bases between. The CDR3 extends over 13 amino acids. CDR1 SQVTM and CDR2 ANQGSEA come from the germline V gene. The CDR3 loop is CSVEKQAGNTIYF. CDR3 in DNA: TGCAGCGTTGAGAAGCAAGCTGGAAACACCATATATTTT.

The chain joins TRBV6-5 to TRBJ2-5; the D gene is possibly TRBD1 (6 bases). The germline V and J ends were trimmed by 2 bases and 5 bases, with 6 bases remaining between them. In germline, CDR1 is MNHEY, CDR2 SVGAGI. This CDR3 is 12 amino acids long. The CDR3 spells CASSYQGETQYF. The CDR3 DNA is TGTGCCAGCAGTTACCAGGGGGAGACCCAGTACTTC.

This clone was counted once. CDR3 nucleotide sequence: TGTGCCTGGAAAGGGGGTAAGGGTTCTTACAATGAGCAGTTCTTC. Translating it yields CAWKGGKGSYNEQFF. V usage is TRBV30 and J usage is TRBJ2-1; D may be TRBD1 (6 bases). This CDR3 comprises 15 residues. Germline values: CDR1 GTSNPN, CDR2 SVGIG (reference sequence). Trimming stripped 4 bases from V and 4 bases from J, with 17 bases between.

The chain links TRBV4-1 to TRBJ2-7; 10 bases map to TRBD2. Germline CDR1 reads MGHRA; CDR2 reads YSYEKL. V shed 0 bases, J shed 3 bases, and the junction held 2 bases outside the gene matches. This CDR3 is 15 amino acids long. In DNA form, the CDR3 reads TGCGCCAGCAGCCAAGATCGACTAGCGGGCTACGAGCAGTACTTC. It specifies CASSQDRLAGYEQYF.

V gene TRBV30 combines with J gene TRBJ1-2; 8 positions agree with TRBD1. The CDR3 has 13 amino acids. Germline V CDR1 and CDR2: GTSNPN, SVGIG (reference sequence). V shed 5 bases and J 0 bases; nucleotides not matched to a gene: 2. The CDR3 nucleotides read TGTGCCTGGGGACAGGGCTCTAACTATGGCTACACCTTC. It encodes CAWGQGSNYGYTF.

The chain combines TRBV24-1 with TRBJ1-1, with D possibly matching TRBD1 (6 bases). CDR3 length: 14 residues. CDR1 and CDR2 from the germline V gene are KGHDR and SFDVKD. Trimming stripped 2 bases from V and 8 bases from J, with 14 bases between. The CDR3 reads CATSDSGTPGEAFF. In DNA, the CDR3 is TGTGCCACCAGTGATTCCGGGACACCGGGGGAAGCTTTCTTT.

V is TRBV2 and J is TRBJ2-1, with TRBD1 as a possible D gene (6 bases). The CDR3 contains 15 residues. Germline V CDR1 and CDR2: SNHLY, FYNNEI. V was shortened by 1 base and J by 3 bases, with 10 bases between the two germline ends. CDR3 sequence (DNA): TGTGCCAGCAGTGAAGGGCAGGGGAGCTACAATGAGCAGTTCTTC. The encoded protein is CASSEGQGSYNEQFF.

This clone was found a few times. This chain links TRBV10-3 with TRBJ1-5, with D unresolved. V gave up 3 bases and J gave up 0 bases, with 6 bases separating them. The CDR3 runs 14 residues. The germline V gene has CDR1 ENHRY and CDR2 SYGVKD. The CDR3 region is CAISEADSNQPQHF. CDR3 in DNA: TGTGCCATCAGTGAAGCGGATAGCAATCAGCCCCAGCATTTT.

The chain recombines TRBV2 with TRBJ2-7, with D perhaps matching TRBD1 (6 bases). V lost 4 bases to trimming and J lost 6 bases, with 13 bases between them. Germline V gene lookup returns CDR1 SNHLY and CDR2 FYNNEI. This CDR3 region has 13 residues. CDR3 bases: TGTGCCAGCAGTGGGGTCACAGGGCTCGAGCAGTACTTC. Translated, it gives CASSGVTGLEQYF. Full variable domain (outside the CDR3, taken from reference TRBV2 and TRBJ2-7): EPEVTQTPSHQVTQMGQEVILRCVPISNHLYFYWYRQILGQKVEFLVSFYNNEISEKSEIFDDQFSVERPDGSNFTLKIRSTKLEDSAMYFCASSGVTGLEQYFGPGTRLTVT.

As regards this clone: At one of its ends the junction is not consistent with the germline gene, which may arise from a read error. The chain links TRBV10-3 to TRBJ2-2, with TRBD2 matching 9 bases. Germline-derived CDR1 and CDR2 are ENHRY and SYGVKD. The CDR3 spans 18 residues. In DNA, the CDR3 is TGCGCCATCAGTGAATTGAGTCGCGGGGGGGCCGGGACCGGGGAGCTGTTTTTT. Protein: CAISELSRGGAGTGELFF.

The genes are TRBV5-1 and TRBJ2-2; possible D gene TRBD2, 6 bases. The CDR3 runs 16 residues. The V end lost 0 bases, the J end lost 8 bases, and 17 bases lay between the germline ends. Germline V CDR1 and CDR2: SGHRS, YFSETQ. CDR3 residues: CASSLGPDGSGGELFF. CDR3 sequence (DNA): TGCGCCAGCAGCTTGGGGCCCGACGGGAGTGGTGGGGAGCTGTTTTTT. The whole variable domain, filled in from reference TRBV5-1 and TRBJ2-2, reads KAGVTQTPRYLIKTRGQQVTLSCSPISGHRSVSWYQQTPGQGLQFLFEYFSETQRNKGNFPGRFSGRQFSNSRSEMNVSTLELGDSALYLCASSLGPDGSGGELFFGEGSRLTVL.

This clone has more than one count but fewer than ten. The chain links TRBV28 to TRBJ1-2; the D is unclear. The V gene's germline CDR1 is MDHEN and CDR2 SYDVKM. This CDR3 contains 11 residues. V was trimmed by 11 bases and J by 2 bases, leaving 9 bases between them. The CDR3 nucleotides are TGTGCCTGTGGCAAGAACTATGGCTACACCTTC. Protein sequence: CACGKNYGYTF.

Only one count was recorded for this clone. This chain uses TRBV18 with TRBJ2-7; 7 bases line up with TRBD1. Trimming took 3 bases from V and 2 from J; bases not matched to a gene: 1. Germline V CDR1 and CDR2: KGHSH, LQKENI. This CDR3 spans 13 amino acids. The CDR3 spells CASSPDRTYEQYF. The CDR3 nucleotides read TGTGCCAGCTCACCGGACAGGACCTACGAGCAGTACTTC.